These 11 T cell receptor beta chains share one sample of origin, sequenced in a study of blood T cell repertoires in COVID-19. Clones were sequenced by immunoSEQ multiplex PCR, and TCRdb holds only the in-frame ones, with some missing. The sample consists of about 100,000 clones, roughly 92% of them appearing once. Sequencing used peripheral blood. Receptors originate from a man aged 60-69 years with acute or convalescent COVID-19.

The V call is TRBV6-5, the J call TRBJ1-1, with unresolved D. The V end lost 10 bases, the J end lost 10 bases, and 13 bases lay between the germline ends. The CDR3 contains 10 residues. Germline V gene lookup returns CDR1 MNHEY and CDR2 SVGAGI. CDR3 residues: CATLGRGAFF. The CDR3, as DNA: TGTGCCACCCTAGGCCGGGGAGCTTTCTTT.

This sequence joins TRBV27 and TRBJ2-1; TRBD2 aligns across 8 bases. CDR1 is MNHEY, CDR2 SMNVEV, per germline (reference sequence). This CDR3 contains 15 residues. With 8 bases clipped from V and 7 bases from J, the junction kept 13 bases outside the gene matches. CDR3 bases: TGTGCCAGCTTGGGAGCGGGACTAGTAGGGAATGAGCAGTTCTTC. Protein product: CASLGAGLVGNEQFF.

This sequence joins TRBV5-1 and TRBJ2-1; 14 bases agree with TRBD2. The ends lost 0 bases at V and 12 bases at J; junction bases unmatched: 8. CDR3 length equals 16 residues. The germline V gene encodes CDR1 SGHRS and CDR2 YFSETQ. This chain's CDR3 is CASSLETSGRAGVQFF. The CDR3 DNA reads TGCGCCAGCAGCTTGGAGACTAGCGGGAGGGCCGGGGTGCAGTTCTTC.

This sequence joins TRBV5-1 and TRBJ1-4; D is perhaps TRBD1 (5 bases). V was trimmed by 0 bases and J by 8 bases, leaving 14 bases between them. CDR3 length equals 15 residues. Germline CDR1 reads SGHRS; CDR2 reads YFSETQ. In DNA form, the CDR3 reads TGCGCCAGCAGCTTGGTCGGGGGAGTTGGGGAAAAACTGTTTTTT. It is translated as CASSLVGGVGEKLFF.

The chain carries TRBV19 and TRBJ1-1; TRBD1 is a possible D gene (5 bases). Germline V gives CDR1 LNHDA, CDR2 SQIVND (reference sequence). This CDR3 is 13 amino acids long. V was clipped by 6 bases and J by 3 bases, with 11 bases between them. The CDR3 reads CASRTVEYTEAFF. In DNA form, the CDR3 reads TGTGCCAGTAGGACAGTCGAATACACTGAAGCTTTCTTT.

The J gene is TRBJ1-2, the V gene TRBV4-2; no clear D gene. Germline values: CDR1 LGHNA, CDR2 YNFKEQ. The CDR3 is 15 residues long. V was shortened by 1 base and J by 5 bases, with 14 bases between the two germline ends. Here the CDR3 DNA reads TGTGCCAGCAGCCAAGGGTATGGTTCCCAGTATGGCTACACCTTC. Protein sequence: CASSQGYGSQYGYTF.

V gene TRBV5-5 combines with J gene TRBJ2-2, with D maybe TRBD1 (6 bases). This CDR3 region has 15 residues. Germline CDR1 and CDR2: SGHKS and YYEKEE (reference sequence). Between the trimmed V and J ends, which lost 2 bases and 0 bases, there was a span of 8 bases. The CDR3, as DNA: TGTGCCAGCAGCTTTCCAGGGGCGAACACCGGGGAGCTGTTTTTT. Residues: CASSFPGANTGELFF.

The chain has TRBV14 and TRBJ2-1; possibly TRBD2 for D (5 bases). V lost 3 bases, J lost 6 bases, and 12 bases lay in between. From germline, CDR1 is SGHDN and CDR2 FVKESK. The CDR3 spans 14 residues. The CDR3 sequence: CASSHIARTNEQFF. CDR3 nucleotides: TGTGCCAGCAGCCATATAGCGAGAACCAATGAGCAGTTCTTC. Filled out from reference TRBV14 and TRBJ2-1, the complete variable domain reads EAGVTQFPSHSVIEKGQTVTLRCDPISGHDNLYWYRRVMGKEIKFLLHFVKESKQDESGMPNNRFLAERTGGTYSTLKVQPAELEDSGVYFCASSHIARTNEQFFGPGTRLTVL.

This chain uses TRBV2 with TRBJ2-1; 7 bases align to TRBD1. The V gene's germline CDR1 is SNHLY and CDR2 FYNNEI. There are 17 residues in the CDR3. J gave up 3 bases and V 7 bases, and 15 bases lay outside the gene matches. The CDR3 sequence is CASTSNLGTESYNEQFF. The CDR3 nucleotides read TGTGCCAGCACCTCAAACCTCGGGACAGAAAGCTACAATGAGCAGTTCTTC.

The table lists this clone with a count of one. This chain joins TRBV4-1 and TRBJ2-7, with 7 bases fitting TRBD2. The CDR3 consists of 15 residues. The V gene end was trimmed by 4 bases and the J gene end by 2 bases; junction bases not matched to a gene: 8. Germline-derived CDR1 and CDR2 are MGHRA and YSYEKL. The CDR3 DNA reads TGCGCCAGCAGCCCCGGGGCTAGCGGAGCCTACGAGCAGTACTTC. Encoded protein: CASSPGASGAYEQYF.

V and J are TRBV6-6 and TRBJ2-7, with 10 bases matching TRBD1. The CDR3 contains 15 residues. Losses at the gene ends were 4 bases for V and 3 bases for J; bases not matched to a gene: 6. CDR1 is MNHNY, CDR2 SVGAGI, per germline (reference sequence). CDR3 residues: CASSSRDRGYYEQYF. CDR3 nucleotides: TGTGCCAGCAGTTCCCGGGACAGGGGCTACTACGAGCAGTACTTC.